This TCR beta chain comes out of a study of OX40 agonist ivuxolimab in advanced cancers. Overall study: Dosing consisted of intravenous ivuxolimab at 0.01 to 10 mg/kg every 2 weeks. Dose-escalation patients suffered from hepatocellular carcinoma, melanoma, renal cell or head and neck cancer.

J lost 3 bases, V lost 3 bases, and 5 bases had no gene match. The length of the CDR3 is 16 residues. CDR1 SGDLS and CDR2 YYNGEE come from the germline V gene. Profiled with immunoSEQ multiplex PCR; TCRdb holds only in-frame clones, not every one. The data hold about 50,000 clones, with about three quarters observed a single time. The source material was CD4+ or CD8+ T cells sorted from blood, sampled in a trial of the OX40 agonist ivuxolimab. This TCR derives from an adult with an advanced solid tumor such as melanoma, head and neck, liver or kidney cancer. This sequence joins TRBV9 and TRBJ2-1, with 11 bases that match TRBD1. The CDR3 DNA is TGTGCCAGCAGCGGCGCCGGGACAGGGGGCTACAATGAGCAGTTCTTC. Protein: CASSGAGTGGYNEQFF.